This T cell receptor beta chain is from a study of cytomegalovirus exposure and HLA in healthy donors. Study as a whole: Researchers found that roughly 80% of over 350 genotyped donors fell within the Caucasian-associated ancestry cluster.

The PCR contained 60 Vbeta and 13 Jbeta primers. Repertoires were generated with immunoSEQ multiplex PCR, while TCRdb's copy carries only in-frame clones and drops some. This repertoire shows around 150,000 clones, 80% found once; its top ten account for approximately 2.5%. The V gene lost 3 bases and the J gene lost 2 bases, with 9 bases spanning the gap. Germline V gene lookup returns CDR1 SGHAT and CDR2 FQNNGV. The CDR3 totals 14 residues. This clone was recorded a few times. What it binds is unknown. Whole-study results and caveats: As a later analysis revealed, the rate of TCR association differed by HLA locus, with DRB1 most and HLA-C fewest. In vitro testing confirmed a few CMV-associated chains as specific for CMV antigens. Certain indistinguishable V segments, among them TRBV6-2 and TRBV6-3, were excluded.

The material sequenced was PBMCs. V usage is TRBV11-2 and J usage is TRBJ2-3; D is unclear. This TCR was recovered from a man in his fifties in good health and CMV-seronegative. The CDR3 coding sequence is TGTGCCAGCAGCTTTCCCAAATTCACAGATACGCAGTATTTT. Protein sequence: CASSFPKFTDTQYF.